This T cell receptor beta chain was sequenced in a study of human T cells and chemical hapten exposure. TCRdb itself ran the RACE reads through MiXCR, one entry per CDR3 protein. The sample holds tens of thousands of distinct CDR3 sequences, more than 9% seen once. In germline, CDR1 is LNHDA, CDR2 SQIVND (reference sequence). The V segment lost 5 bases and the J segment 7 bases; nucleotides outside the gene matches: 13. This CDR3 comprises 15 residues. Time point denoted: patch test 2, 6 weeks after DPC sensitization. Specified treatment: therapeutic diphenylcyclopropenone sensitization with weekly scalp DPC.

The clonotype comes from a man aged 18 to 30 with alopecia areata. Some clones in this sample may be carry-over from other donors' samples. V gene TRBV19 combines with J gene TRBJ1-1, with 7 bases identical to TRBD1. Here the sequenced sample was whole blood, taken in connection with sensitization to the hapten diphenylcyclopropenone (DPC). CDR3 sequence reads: CASSFSHRDSLEAFF. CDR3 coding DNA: TGTGCCAGTAGTTTCTCCCACCGGGACAGTCTTGAAGCTTTCTTT.